A selection of T cell receptor beta chains follows, all from one sample in a study of blood T cell repertoires in COVID-19. Generated by immunoSEQ multiplex PCR, the TCRdb table keeps only in-frame clones and is missing some. The sample contains fewer than 250,000 clones, about 85% of which appear only once. Material: PBMCs or T cells enriched from blood (not recorded which). The receptors come from a young man who had recovered from COVID-19. Both conserved end residues are part of each CDR3. A D gene is named only where the DNA matches it firmly. A row's size may be missing; if present it is once, few, many or a size class.

D,size,V,J,CDR3,DNA
TRBD2,NA,TRBV25-1,TRBJ2-2,CASSEGLHPNTGELFF,TGTGCCAGCAGTGAGGGACTACACCCTAACACCGGGGAGCTGTTTTTT
NA,NA,TRBV2,TRBJ2-2,CASMVSVGGELFF,TGTGCCAGCATGGTTAGCGTTGGCGGGGAGCTGTTTTTT
TRBD2,NA,TRBV9,TRBJ2-3,CASSVMSSGLTDTQYF,TGTGCCAGCAGCGTAATGTCTAGCGGCCTCACAGATACGCAGTATTTT
TRBD2,once,TRBV30,TRBJ2-1,CACPAGGTYNEQFF,TGTGCCTGCCCAGCGGGAGGCACATACAATGAGCAGTTCTTC
NA,NA,TRBV18,TRBJ1-2,CASSPADGGNYGYTF,TGTGCCAGCTCACCTGCTGATGGAGGGAACTATGGCTACACCTTC
NA,NA,TRBV10-3,TRBJ2-1,CAISESGLRSYNEQFF,TGTGCCATCAGTGAGTCGGGGCTACGCTCCTACAATGAGCAGTTCTTC
NA,many,TRBV10-3,TRBJ2-7,CAISETAGSYEQYF,TGTGCCATCAGTGAGACCGCGGGCTCCTACGAGCAGTACTTC
NA,NA,TRBV4-1,TRBJ2-7,CASSQDFPGLTYEQYF,TGCGCCAGCAGCCAAGATTTCCCAGGTTTGACCTACGAGCAGTACTTC
NA,NA,TRBV5-1,TRBJ2-2,CASSLGSFTGELFF,TGCGCCAGCAGCTTGGGCAGTTTCACCGGGGAGCTGTTTTTT
TRBD2,NA,TRBV7-8,TRBJ2-1,CASSPPRQAGVSEQFF,TGTGCCAGCAGCCCCCCTCGCCAAGCGGGAGTGTCTGAGCAGTTCTTC
NA,NA,TRBV7-9,TRBJ2-2,CASSFPPPKSGGELFF,TGTGCCAGCAGCTTTCCACCCCCGAAGAGTGGCGGGGAGCTGTTTTTT
NA,NA,TRBV4-3,TRBJ2-2,CASSQGSVNTGELFF,TGCGCCAGCAGCCAAGGGTCGGTGAACACCGGGGAGCTGTTTTTT
NA,once,TRBV30,TRBJ1-5,CAWSVMAGDQPQHF,TGTGCCTGGAGTGTCATGGCAGGGGATCAGCCCCAGCATTTT
TRBD2,NA,TRBV6-5,TRBJ2-7,CASSRGTSGTQYF,TGTGCCAGCAGTAGAGGGACTAGCGGGACTCAGTACTTC
TRBD1,NA,TRBV5-6,TRBJ1-1,CASSYKDRGAEAFF,TGTGCCAGCAGCTACAAGGACAGGGGGGCTGAAGCTTTCTTT
TRBD1,NA,TRBV19,TRBJ2-7,CASSAPGDRGSYEQYF,TGTGCCAGTAGTGCCCCCGGGGACAGGGGCTCCTACGAGCAGTACTTC
TRBD1,NA,TRBV6-5,TRBJ2-4,CASSPRGTGNIQYF,TGTGCCAGCAGCCCACGCGGGACAGGAAACATTCAGTACTTC
TRBD2,few,TRBV5-1,TRBJ2-1,CASSFRSGDEQFF,TGCGCCAGCAGCTTCCGTAGCGGGGATGAGCAGTTCTTC
NA,NA,TRBV28,TRBJ1-2,CASSFVGQSGGYTF,TGTGCCAGCAGTTTTGTCGGACAGTCGGGGGGCTACACCTTC
TRBD1,NA,TRBV19,TRBJ2-7,CASSWGTGNLLAYEQYF,TGTGCCAGTAGCTGGGGGACAGGGAATCTACTAGCCTACGAGCAGTACTTC
NA,NA,TRBV11-2,TRBJ2-7,CASSSIEGGEQYF,TGTGCCAGCAGCTCAATAGAGGGTGGCGAGCAGTACTTC
NA,NA,TRBV4-3,TRBJ1-1,CASSQGQNTEAFF,TGCGCCAGCAGCCAAGGACAGAACACTGAAGCTTTCTTT
NA,NA,TRBV10-3,TRBJ1-1,CAISESSRLEAFF,TGTGCCATCAGTGAAAGCAGCCGACTCGAAGCTTTCTTT
NA,NA,TRBV20-1,TRBJ1-2,CAGHNYGYTF,TGCGCGGGGCATAACTATGGCTACACCTTC
TRBD1,NA,TRBV18,TRBJ2-2,CASSNSNRGTGELFF,TGTGCCAGCTCAAATTCCAACAGGGGGACCGGGGAGCTGTTTTTT
TRBD1,NA,TRBV25-1,TRBJ1-2,CASSEIGGTGDYGYTF,TGTGCCAGCAGTGAAATTGGGGGGACAGGGGACTATGGCTACACCTTC
TRBD1,NA,TRBV7-3,TRBJ2-2,CASSLSPRTGRTGELFF,TGTGCCAGCAGCTTATCTCCCCGGACAGGTCGGACCGGGGAGCTGTTTTTT
NA,NA,TRBV2,TRBJ2-2,CASSGRDPKRDTGELFF,TGTGCCAGCAGTGGGAGGGACCCAAAGAGGGACACCGGGGAGCTGTTTTTT
TRBD1,NA,TRBV18,TRBJ1-5,CASSPPYLDRGGNQPQHF,TGTGCCAGCTCACCACCTTACCTCGACAGGGGTGGCAATCAGCCCCAGCATTTT
NA,NA,TRBV28,TRBJ1-5,CASSLIEIPLSNQPQHF,TGTGCCAGCAGTTTAATAGAGATACCGTTGAGCAATCAGCCCCAGCATTTT
NA,NA,TRBV30,TRBJ2-1,CAWSSRGLVWGNEQFF,TGTGCCTGGAGTAGTAGGGGACTGGTCTGGGGGAATGAGCAGTTCTTC
NA,once,TRBV5-1,TRBJ1-1,CASSQQAGAYTEAFF,TGCGCCAGCAGCCAGCAGGCAGGGGCCTACACTGAAGCTTTCTTT
NA,NA,TRBV7-2,TRBJ1-6,CASSLTGSSSPLHF,TGTGCCAGCAGCCTAACAGGTTCGAGTTCACCCCTCCACTTT
NA,NA,TRBV11-1,TRBJ2-7,CASSSTGPYEQYF,TGTGCCAGCAGTTCTACAGGACCCTACGAGCAGTACTTC